This T cell receptor (beta chain) originates from a study of cytomegalovirus exposure and HLA in healthy donors. PCR employed 60 Vbeta and 13 Jbeta primers. Original handling: It was a later analysis that counted some 80 million unique TCR beta chains, of which some 10 million were shared. Profiling relied on immunoSEQ multiplex PCR, and the TCRdb table lists in-frame clones only, not all of them. The D gene and trimming were derived from the DNA, and the V and J assignments and clone size from that table. The sample consists of more than 150,000 clones, 70% to 85% of them appearing once. The CDR3 extends over 13 amino acids. In germline, CDR1 is SGHAT, CDR2 FQDESV (reference sequence). Trimming at V came to 5 bases and at J to 10 bases, leaving 7 bases not matched to a gene. Points from the study as a whole: Because they were indistinguishable, some V segments, including TRBV6-2 and TRBV6-3, were excluded. Researchers had no immune exposure information except CMV serostatus available. Certain sequence variants were highly shared and formed a cluster, and this cluster was likely a sequencing artifact.

Regarding this clone: Its antigen is as yet unknown.

This chain uses TRBV11-1 with TRBJ2-1; 8 nucleotides agree with TRBD1. The receptor comes from a male donor in good health and CMV-seronegative. The sample was PBMCs. In nucleotides, the CDR3 is TGTGCCAGCAGCAGGACAGGGTTTGGGGAGCAGTTCTTC. It codes for CASSRTGFGEQFF.